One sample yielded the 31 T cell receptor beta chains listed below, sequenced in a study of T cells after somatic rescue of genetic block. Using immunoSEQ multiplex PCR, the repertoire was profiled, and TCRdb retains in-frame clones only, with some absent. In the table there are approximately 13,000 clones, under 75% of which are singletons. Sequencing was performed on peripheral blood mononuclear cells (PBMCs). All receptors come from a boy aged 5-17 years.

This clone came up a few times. In DNA, the CDR3 is TGTGCCTGGAGTGTAGCGCGGGCCCATTCACCCCTCCACTTT. This sequence encodes CAWSVARAHSPLHF. The gene calls are TRBV30 and TRBJ1-6; no clear D gene. The CDR3 contains 14 residues. Trimming removed 0 bases from V and 8 bases from J, with 11 bases in between. Germline V gives CDR1 GTSNPN, CDR2 SVGIG (reference sequence).

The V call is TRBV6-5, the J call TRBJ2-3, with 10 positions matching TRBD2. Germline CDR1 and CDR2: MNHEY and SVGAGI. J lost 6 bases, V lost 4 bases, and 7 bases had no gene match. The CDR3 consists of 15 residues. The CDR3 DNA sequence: TGTGCCAGCAGTTCGGTGGGACTAGCGAAGGATACGCAGTATTTT. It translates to CASSSVGLAKDTQYF.

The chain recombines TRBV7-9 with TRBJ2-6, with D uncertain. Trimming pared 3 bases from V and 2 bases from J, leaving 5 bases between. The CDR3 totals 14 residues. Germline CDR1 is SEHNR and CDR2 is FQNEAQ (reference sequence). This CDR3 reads CASSLGTGANVLTF. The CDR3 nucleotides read TGTGCCAGCAGCTTGGGTACTGGGGCCAACGTCCTGACTTTC. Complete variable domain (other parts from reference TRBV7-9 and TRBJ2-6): DTGVSQNPRHKITKRGQNVTFRCDPISEHNRLYWYRQTLGQGPEFLTYFQNEAQLEKSRLLSDRFSAERPKGSFSTLEIQRTEQGDSAMYLCASSLGTGANVLTFGAGSRLTVL.

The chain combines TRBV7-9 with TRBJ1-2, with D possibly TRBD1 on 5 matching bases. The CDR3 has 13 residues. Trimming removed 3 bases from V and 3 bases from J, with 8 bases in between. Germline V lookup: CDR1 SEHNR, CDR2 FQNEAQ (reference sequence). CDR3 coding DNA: TGTGCCAGCAGCTTCTTACAGGACTATGGCTACACCTTC. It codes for CASSFLQDYGYTF. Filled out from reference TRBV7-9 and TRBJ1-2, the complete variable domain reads DTGVSQNPRHKITKRGQNVTFRCDPISEHNRLYWYRQTLGQGPEFLTYFQNEAQLEKSRLLSDRFSAERPKGSFSTLEIQRTEQGDSAMYLCASSFLQDYGYTFGSGTRLTVV.

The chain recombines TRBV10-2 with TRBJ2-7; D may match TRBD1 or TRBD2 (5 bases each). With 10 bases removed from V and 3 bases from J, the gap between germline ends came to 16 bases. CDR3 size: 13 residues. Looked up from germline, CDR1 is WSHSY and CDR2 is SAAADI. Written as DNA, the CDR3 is TGCGCCACCCATCCCCTGGGACGCTACGAGCAGTACTTC. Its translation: CATHPLGRYEQYF.

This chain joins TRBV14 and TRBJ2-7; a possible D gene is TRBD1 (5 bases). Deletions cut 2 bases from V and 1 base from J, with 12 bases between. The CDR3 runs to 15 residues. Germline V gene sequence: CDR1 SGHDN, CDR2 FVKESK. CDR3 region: CASSQLGAGSYEQYF. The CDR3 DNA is TGTGCCAGCAGCCAACTTGGGGCTGGTTCCTACGAGCAGTACTTC.

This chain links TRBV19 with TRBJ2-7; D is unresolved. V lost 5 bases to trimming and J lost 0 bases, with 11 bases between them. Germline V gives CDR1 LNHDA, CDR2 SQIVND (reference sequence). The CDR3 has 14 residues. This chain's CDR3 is CASSLSSFSYEQYF. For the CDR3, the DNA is TGTGCCAGTAGTTTGAGTTCCTTCTCCTACGAGCAGTACTTC.

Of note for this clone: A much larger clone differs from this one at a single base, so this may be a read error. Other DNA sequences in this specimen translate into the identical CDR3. The CDR3 loop is CASSLGLEGYGYTF. Written as DNA, the CDR3 is TGTGCCAGCAGCCTAGGACTTGAAGGCTATGGCTACACCTTC. This chain connects TRBV28 to TRBJ1-2; no clear D gene. The CDR3 is 14 residues long. Germline V gives CDR1 MDHEN, CDR2 SYDVKM. The V gene lost 6 bases and the J gene lost 4 bases, with 15 bases spanning the gap.

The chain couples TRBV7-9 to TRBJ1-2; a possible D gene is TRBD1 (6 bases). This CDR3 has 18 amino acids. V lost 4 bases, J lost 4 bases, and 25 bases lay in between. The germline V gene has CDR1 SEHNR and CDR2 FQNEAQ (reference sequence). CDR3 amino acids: CASSSHGQPNDRTYGYTF. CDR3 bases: TGTGCCAGCAGCTCGCATGGACAGCCAAACGACCGCACCTATGGCTACACCTTC.

The DNA for the CDR3 is TGTGCCTGGAGTGTAAGGACGGTCGCTAACTATGGCTACACCTTC. Its translation is CAWSVRTVANYGYTF. The chain has TRBV30 and TRBJ1-2; no clear D gene. The V and J ends lost 0 bases and 0 bases respectively, with 11 bases between them. Per germline, CDR1 GTSNPN and CDR2 SVGIG (reference sequence). CDR3 length equals 15 residues.

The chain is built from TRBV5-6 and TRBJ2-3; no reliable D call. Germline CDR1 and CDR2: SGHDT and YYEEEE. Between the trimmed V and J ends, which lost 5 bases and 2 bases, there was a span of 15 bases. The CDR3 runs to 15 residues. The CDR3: CASSMYPILTDTQYF. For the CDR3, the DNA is TGTGCCAGCAGTATGTACCCAATACTCACAGATACGCAGTATTTT.

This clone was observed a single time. CDR3 nucleotides: TGTGCCAGCAGCTCTCTTGGAGCGGGAGGGCGCGAGCAGTACTTC. Encoded protein: CASSSLGAGGREQYF. This sequence joins TRBV27 and TRBJ2-5, with 10 nucleotides matching TRBD2. The closer fit of TRBJ2-7 to the DNA end suggests the J call may be wrong. Germline V gene sequence: CDR1 MNHEY, CDR2 SMNVEV (reference sequence). The CDR3 length is 15 residues.

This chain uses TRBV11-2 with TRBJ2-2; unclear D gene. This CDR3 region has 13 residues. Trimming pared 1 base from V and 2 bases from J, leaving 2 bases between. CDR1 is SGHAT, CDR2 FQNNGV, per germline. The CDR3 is CASSLVNTGELFF. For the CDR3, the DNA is TGTGCCAGCAGCTTAGTCAACACCGGGGAGCTGTTTTTT.

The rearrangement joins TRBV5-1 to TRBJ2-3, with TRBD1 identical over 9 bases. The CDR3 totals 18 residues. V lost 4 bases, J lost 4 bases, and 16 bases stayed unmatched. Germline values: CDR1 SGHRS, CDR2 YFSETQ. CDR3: CASSRFLSQGAVADTQYF. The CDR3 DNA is TGCGCCAGCAGCCGATTTCTCTCACAGGGGGCGGTGGCAGATACGCAGTATTTT.

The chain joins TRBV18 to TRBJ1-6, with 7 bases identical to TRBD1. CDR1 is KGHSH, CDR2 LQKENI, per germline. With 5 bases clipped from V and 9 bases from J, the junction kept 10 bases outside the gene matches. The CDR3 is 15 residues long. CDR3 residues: CASSLTGNRPSPLHF. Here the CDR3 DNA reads TGTGCCAGCTCATTGACAGGGAACAGGCCTTCACCCCTCCACTTT.

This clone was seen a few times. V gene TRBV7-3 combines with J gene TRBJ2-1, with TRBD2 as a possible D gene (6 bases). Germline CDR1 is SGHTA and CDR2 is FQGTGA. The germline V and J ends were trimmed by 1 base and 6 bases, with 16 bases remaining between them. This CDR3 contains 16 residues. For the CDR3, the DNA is TGTGCCAGCAGCTTAATGGGACGTAAGACTAGCAATGAGCAGTTCTTC. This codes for CASSLMGRKTSNEQFF. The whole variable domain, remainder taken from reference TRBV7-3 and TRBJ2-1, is GAGVSQTPSNKVTEKGKYVELRCDPISGHTALYWYRQSLGQGPEFLIYFQGTGAADDSGLPNDRFFAVRPEGSVSTLKIQRTERGDSAVYLCASSLMGRKTSNEQFFGPGTRLTVL.

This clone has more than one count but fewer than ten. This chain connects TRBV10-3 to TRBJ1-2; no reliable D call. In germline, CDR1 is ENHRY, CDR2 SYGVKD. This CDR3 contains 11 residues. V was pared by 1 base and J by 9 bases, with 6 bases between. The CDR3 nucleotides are TGTGCCATCAGTGAGTTCGAGAGCTACACCTTC. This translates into CAISEFESYTF.

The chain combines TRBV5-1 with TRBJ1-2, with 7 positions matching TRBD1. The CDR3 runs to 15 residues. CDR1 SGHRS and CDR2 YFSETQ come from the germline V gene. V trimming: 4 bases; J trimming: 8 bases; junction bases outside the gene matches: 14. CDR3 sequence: CASSLLGQEGLGYTF. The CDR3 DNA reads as TGCGCCAGCAGCCTCCTAGGACAGGAGGGCTTGGGCTACACCTTC. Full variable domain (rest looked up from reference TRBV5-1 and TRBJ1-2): KAGVTQTPRYLIKTRGQQVTLSCSPISGHRSVSWYQQTPGQGLQFLFEYFSETQRNKGNFPGRFSGRQFSNSRSEMNVSTLELGDSALYLCASSLLGQEGLGYTFGSGTRLTVV.

Here the CDR3 DNA reads TGTGCCAGCTCACCCCAAAGCACAGATACGCAGTATTTT. Its translation is CASSPQSTDTQYF. The V and J genes are TRBV18 and TRBJ2-3; D gene ambiguous. CDR3 length: 13 amino acids. From germline, CDR1 is KGHSH and CDR2 LQKENI. The V end was cut by 3 bases, the J end by 0 bases, with 4 bases between. Full variable domain (rest looked up from reference TRBV18 and TRBJ2-3): NAGVMQNPRHLVRRRGQEARLRCSPMKGHSHVYWYRQLPEEGLKFMVYLQKENIIDESGMPKERFSAEFPKEGPSILRIQQVVRGDSAAYFCASSPQSTDTQYFGPGTRLTVL.

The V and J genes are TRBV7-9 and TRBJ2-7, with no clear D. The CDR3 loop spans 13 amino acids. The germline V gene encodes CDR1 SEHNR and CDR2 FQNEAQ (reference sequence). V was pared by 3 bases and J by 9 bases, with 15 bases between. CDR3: CASSFFDGAAQYF. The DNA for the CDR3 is TGTGCCAGCAGCTTTTTCGACGGCGCTGCGCAGTACTTC.

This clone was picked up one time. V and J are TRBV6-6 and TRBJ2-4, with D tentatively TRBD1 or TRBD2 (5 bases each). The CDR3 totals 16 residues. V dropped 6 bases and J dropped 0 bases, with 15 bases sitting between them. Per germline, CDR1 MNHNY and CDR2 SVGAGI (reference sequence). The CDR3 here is CASRTGTALAKNIQYF. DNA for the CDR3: TGTGCCAGCAGGACCGGGACCGCTCTAGCCAAAAACATTCAGTACTTC.

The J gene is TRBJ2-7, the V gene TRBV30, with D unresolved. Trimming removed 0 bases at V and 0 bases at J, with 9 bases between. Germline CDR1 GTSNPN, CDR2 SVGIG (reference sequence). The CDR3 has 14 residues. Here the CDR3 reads CAWSVWTSSYEQYF. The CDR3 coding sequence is TGTGCCTGGAGTGTTTGGACCAGCTCCTACGAGCAGTACTTC.

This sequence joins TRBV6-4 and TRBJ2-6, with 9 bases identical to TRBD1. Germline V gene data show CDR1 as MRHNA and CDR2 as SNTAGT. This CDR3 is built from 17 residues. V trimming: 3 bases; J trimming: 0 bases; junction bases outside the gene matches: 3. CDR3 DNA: TGTGCCAGCAGTGAGGGACAGGGATACTCTGGGGCCAACGTCCTGACTTTC. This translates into CASSEGQGYSGANVLTF.

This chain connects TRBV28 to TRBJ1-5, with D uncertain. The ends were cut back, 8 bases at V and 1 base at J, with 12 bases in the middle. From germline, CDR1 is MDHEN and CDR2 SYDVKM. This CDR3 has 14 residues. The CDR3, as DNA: TGTGCCAGCCATGGCCTACTGAGCAATCAGCCCCAGCATTTT. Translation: CASHGLLSNQPQHF.

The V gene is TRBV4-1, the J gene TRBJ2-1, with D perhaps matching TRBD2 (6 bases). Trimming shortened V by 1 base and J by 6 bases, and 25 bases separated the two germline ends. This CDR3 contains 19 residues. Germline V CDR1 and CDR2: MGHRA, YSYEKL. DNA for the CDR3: TGCGCCAGCAGCCAAGCGGGAACTAGGGGCGGGAACGGAGGCAATGAGCAGTTCTTC. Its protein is CASSQAGTRGGNGGNEQFF.

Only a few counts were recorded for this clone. The CDR3 protein is CASRYRSIDNEQFF. The CDR3 nucleotides read TGTGCCAGCAGATACAGGTCGATTGACAATGAGCAGTTCTTC. The chain uses TRBV2 and TRBJ2-1, with D perhaps matching TRBD1 (5 bases). Germline V CDR1 and CDR2: SNHLY, FYNNEI. With 6 bases removed from V and 5 bases from J, the gap between germline ends came to 14 bases. The CDR3 contains 14 residues.

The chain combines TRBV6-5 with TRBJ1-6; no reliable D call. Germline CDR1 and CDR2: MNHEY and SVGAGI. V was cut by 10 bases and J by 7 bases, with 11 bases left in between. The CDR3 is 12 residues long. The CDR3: CATRGVNSPLHF. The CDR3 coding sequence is TGTGCCACCCGCGGGGTAAATTCACCCCTCCACTTT.

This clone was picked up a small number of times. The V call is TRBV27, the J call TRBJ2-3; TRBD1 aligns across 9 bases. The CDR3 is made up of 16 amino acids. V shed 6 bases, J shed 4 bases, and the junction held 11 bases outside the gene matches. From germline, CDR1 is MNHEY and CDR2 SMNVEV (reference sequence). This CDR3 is CASSWAGQGGSDTQYF. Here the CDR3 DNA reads TGTGCCAGCAGCTGGGCGGGACAGGGAGGTTCAGATACGCAGTATTTT.

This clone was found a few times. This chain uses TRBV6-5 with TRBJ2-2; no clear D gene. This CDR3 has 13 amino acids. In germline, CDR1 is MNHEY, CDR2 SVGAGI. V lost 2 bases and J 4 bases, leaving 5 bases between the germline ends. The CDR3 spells CASSYSSTGELFF. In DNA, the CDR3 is TGTGCCAGCAGTTACAGCTCCACCGGGGAGCTGTTTTTT.

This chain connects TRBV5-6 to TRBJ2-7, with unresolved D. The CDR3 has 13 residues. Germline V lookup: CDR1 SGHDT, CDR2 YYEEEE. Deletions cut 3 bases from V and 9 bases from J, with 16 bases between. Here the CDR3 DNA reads TGTGCCAGCAGCTCCGGGCCAGCAACCGTGCAGTACTTC. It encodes CASSSGPATVQYF. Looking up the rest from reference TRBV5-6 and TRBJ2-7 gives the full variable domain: DAGVTQSPTHLIKTRGQQVTLRCSPKSGHDTVSWYQQALGQGPQFIFQYYEEEERQRGNFPDRFSGHQFPNYSSELNVNALLLGDSALYLCASSSGPATVQYFGPGTRLTVT.

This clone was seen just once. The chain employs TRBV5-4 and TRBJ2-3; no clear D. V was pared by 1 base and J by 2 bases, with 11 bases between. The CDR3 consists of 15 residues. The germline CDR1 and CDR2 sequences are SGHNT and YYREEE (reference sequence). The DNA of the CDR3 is TGTGCCAGCAGCTTGCCCACGTCCACCACAGATACGCAGTATTTT. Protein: CASSLPTSTTDTQYF.